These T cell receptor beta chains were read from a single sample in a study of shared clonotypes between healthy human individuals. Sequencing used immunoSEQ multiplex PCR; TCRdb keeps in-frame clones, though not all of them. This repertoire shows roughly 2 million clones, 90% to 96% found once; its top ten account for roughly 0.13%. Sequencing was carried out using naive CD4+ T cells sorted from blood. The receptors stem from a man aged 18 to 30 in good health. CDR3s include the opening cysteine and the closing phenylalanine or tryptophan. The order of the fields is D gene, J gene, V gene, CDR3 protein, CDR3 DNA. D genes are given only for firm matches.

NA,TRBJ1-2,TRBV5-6,CASSSPARGYTF,TGTGCCAGCAGCTCCCCCGCTCGGGGCTACACCTTC
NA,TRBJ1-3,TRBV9,CASKRDPTGNTIYF,TGTGCCAGCAAGCGTGACCCCACTGGAAACACCATATATTTT
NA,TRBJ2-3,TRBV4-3,CASSQDRWGDGHGAQYF,TGCGCCAGCAGCCAAGATCGGTGGGGGGACGGCCATGGTGCGCAGTATTTT
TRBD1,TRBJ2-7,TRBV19,CASSTGTGGSYEQYF,TGTGCCAGTAGTACTGGGACAGGGGGCTCATACGAGCAGTACTTC
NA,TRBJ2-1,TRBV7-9,CASSLERELQNNEQFF,TGTGCCAGCAGCTTAGAGAGGGAACTACAAAACAATGAGCAGTTCTTC
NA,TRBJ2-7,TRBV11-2,CASSLAGQWQYF,TGTGCCAGCAGCTTAGCAGGACAGTGGCAGTACTTC
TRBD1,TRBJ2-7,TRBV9,CASSVGQGTYEQYF,TGTGCCAGCAGCGTGGGACAGGGCACCTACGAGCAGTACTTC
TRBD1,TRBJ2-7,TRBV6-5,CASLSSRGSEQYF,TGTGCCAGCCTATCCTCCAGGGGGAGCGAGCAGTACTTC
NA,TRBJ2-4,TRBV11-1,CASSLVTGKAENIQYF,TGTGCCAGCAGCTTAGTAACCGGGAAGGCGGAAAACATTCAGTACTTC
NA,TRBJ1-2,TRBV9,CASSVAGNYGYTF,TGTGCCAGCAGCGTAGCGGGGAACTATGGCTACACCTTC
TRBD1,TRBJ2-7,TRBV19,CASSTLTGDEQYF,TGTGCCAGTAGTACCCTTACAGGGGACGAGCAGTACTTC